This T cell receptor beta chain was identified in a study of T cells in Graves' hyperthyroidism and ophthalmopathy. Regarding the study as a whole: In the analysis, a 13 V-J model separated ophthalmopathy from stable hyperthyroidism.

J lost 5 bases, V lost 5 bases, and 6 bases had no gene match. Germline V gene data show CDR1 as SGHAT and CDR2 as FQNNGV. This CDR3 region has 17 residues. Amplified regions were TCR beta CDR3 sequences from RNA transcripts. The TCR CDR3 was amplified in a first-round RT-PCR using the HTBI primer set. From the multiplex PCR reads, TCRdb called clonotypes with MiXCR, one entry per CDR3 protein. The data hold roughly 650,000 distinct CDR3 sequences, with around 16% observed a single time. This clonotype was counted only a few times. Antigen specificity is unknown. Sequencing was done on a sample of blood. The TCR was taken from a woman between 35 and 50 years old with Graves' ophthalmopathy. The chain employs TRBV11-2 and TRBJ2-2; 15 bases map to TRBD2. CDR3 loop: CASSLGLAGGGTGELFF. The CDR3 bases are TGTGCCAGCAGCCTGGGACTAGCGGGAGGTGGGACCGGGGAGCTGTTTTTT. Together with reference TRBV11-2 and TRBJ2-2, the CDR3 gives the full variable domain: EAGVAQSPRYKIIEKRQSVAFWCNPISGHATLYWYQQILGQGPKLLIQFQNNGVVDDSQLPKDRFSAERLKGVDSTLKIQPAKLEDSAVYLCASSLGLAGGGTGELFFGEGSRLTVL.